This T cell receptor beta chain came from a study of T-cell memory formation after mild COVID-19. The V gene end was trimmed by 0 bases and the J gene end by 2 bases; junction bases not matched to a gene: 11. Germline V gives CDR1 LNHNV, CDR2 YYDKDF (reference sequence). The CDR3 is 18 amino acids. TCRdb ran MiXCR on the 5' RACE reads and lists one entry per CDR3 protein. Here the sample spans around 530,000 distinct CDR3 sequences, about 20% being singletons. The chain couples TRBV15 to TRBJ2-3; 7 nucleotides agree with TRBD2. The clonotype comes from an adult woman who had mild COVID-19 (a few samples of this study predate the infection). Cell type and time point are not known. What was sequenced was PBMCs or a T cell subset sorted from them (not recorded which). The CDR3 region is CATSRDSGASGYTDTQYF. Written as DNA, the CDR3 is TGTGCCACCAGCAGAGATTCCGGGGCTAGCGGATACACAGATACGCAGTATTTT.